The clone carrying this TCR beta chain was counted once. Trimming removed 3 bases from V and 8 bases from J; junction bases left unmatched: 7. Per the germline V gene, CDR1 is SGHRS and CDR2 is YFSETQ. The CDR3 length is 15 residues. The sample originates from a study of blood T cell repertoires in COVID-19. Study-level information: Samples representing acute and convalescent COVID-19 were sourced from the United States, Italy and Spain.

Authors' data handling: The assay estimated nucleated cells by amplifying reference gene primers. Profiled with immunoSEQ multiplex PCR; TCRdb holds only in-frame clones, not every one. The DNA was the basis for D and trimming; V, J and clone size are from that table. The data show around 76,000 clones, about 76% seen once. The source material was peripheral blood. The genes are TRBV5-1 and TRBJ1-6, with TRBD1 matching over 8 bases. The source of this sequence is a woman of 80 years or more with active or convalescent COVID-19. As DNA, the CDR3 is TGCGCCAGCAGCTCTCAGGGGGCGCGGGATTCACCCCTCCACTTT. This codes for CASSSQGARDSPLHF.